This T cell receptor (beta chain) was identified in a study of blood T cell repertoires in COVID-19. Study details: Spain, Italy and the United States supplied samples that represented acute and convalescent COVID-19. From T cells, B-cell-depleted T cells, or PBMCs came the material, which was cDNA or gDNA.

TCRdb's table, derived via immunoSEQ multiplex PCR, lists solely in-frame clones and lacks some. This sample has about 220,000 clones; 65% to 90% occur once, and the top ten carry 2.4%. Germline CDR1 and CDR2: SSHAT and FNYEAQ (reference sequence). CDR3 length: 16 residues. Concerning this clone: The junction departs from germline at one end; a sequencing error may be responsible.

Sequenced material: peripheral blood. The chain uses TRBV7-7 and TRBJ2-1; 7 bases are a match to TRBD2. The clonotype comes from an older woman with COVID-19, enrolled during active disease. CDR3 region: CASSPTGGSSYNEQFF. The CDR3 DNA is TGTGCTAGCAGCCCAACCGGGGGGAGCTCCTACAATGAGCAGTTCTTC.